This T cell receptor (beta chain) was recovered during a study of regulatory T cells in long-lasting Graves disease (dated by TCRdb to about 2021). About the study as a whole: Patients with newly diagnosed Graves' disease had been on antithyroid drugs for under 3 months. This study used TCR sequencing and RNA sequencing of peripheral blood to compare persistent Graves' disease patients against newly diagnosed Graves' disease patients. The study was conducted in China and was registered as a clinical trial. A total of 33 samples underwent TCR sequencing, from roughly 13 patients with persistent Graves' disease and some 20 patients with newly diagnosed Graves' disease. The paper as a whole reports these results and caveats: Preferential use of TRBV28, TRBJ1-2 and TRBJ2-5 was observed in persistent disease, whereas TRBV20-1 and TRBJ2-1 were favored in newly diagnosed disease. Peripheral blood alone was examined, since thyroid tissue, which constituted the primary lesion, could not be accessed. Sequencing and analysis were limited to the TCR beta chain. A larger number of public clonotypes was shared among persistent patients (fewer than 3,000) than among newly diagnosed patients (around 880). Lower TCR Shannon entropy and fewer highly expanded clones were observed in persistent Graves' disease patients than in newly diagnosed patients, which suggested clonal expansion. The authors noted that the small sample size was a limitation that may lower accuracy.

Trimming removed 4 bases from V and 0 bases from J, leaving 13 bases between the germline ends. CDR3 length: 15 amino acids, cysteine to phenylalanine. Only CDR3 DNA is held: 45 bases, read in frame from base 1. The CDR1 and CDR2 encoded by the germline V gene are SNHLY and FYNNEI. The library was prepared using multiplex PCR. TCRdb records Illumina HiSeq 4000 as the sequencer. To build TCR beta libraries, CDR3 regions were amplified by Arm-PCR using iRepertoire HTBI primers. Before sequencing, the PCR products went through gel purification. In the authors' own workflow: Gene usage analysis of CDR3 amino acid clonotypes relied on the approximately 60 TRBV and about 13 TRBJ segments identified across samples. Filtered high-quality paired reads were merged into contigs using COPE and FqMerger. Contigs were aligned with BLAST to IMGT TRBV, TRBD and TRBJ reference genes, and CDR3 was defined per IMGT. Any clonotype with a frequency above 0.1% was classified as a highly expanded clone. Repertoire diversity was measured by Shannon entropy, and V-J evenness by the Gini coefficient. Public clonotypes were defined as clonotypes shared by more than one individual. The raw public data were reprocessed by TCRdb itself: fastp quality trimming at Q25, MiXCR clonotype calling, in-frame beta chains only. Duplicate CDR3 protein sequences are folded into a single record with the most common DNA and genes. TCRdb's processing, not the study's, gives the V and J calls here. The sample table records about 520,000 distinct CDR3 sequences; about 11% of these occur just once. Approximately 9.6% of the sample goes to the ten largest clones.

This clonotype was recorded at least ten times. Its antigen is still unknown. One base away there is no much larger clone; base qualities are not given. The time point label, read with the paper, signifies: newly diagnosed GD, antithyroid drugs for less than 3 months. For both TCR sequencing and RNA sequencing, RNA was extracted from PBMCs using TRIzol. Graves' disease was diagnosed according to American Thyroid Association guidelines. Patients were recruited from an endocrinology department in Xi'an, China. From each patient, 7.5 to 9.5 milliliters of peripheral blood was collected into an EDTA anticoagulant tube. Ficoll Paque Plus density gradient separation was used to isolate PBMCs, and no further T cell sorting was performed. An Agilent 2100 Bioanalyzer and agarose gel were used to check RNA quality, and a NanoDrop 2000 was used to measure RNA concentration. The data were also submitted as part of a second study, on T cells in Graves' hyperthyroidism and ophthalmopathy. As that second study puts it: Stable Graves' hyperthyroidism was defined as the absence of progression to ophthalmopathy over 18 months of follow-up. Hyperthyroidism patients were aged 18 to 65 years and newly diagnosed, with disease duration of less than 2 months. The study excluded patients with uncontrolled infections, other autoimmune diseases, pregnancy or lactation. Diagnoses relied on clinical symptoms, serum thyroxine and TRAb, thyroid ultrasound and orbital computed tomography. For the first round of RT-PCR on the TCR CDR3, the HTBI primer set was used together with the Qiagen OneStep RT-PCR kit. Most expanded thyroid clonotypes (frequency above 0.001) were also detected in blood, suggesting blood repertoires may reflect thyroid immune responses. In cross-validation, a model built on a 13 V-J signature told ophthalmopathy apart from stable hyperthyroidism with under 90% sensitivity and roughly 82% specificity, and in testing the same model reached 80%/75%. During validation, the model predicted progression to ophthalmopathy a median of about 6.5 months ahead of onset, with 70.59% sensitivity and 72.22% specificity. To identify TCR V-J signatures that set the groups apart, the researchers used a discovery cohort of about a hundred patients, made up of 40 to 45 with Graves' ophthalmopathy and 57 with stable Graves' hyperthyroidism. Prospective prediction of ophthalmopathy was tested in an independent validation cohort of approximately 18 hyperthyroidism patients and 17 patients who later progressed to ophthalmopathy. The approximately 90 discovery patients were randomly split 7:3 into training and test sets. In addition, the study compared T-cell repertoires in thyroid tissue and in blood from roughly 6 Graves' hyperthyroidism patients. Following sampling, methimazole starting at 30 mg daily was given to hyperthyroidism patients, and high-dose intravenous methylprednisolone was given to ophthalmopathy patients. A second multiplex PCR round built the libraries, followed by size selection and purification. Paired-end sequencing of the libraries was performed with 100 bp reads on an Illumina HiSeq2000. SOAPnuke was used to process the raw data, with reads discarded if the reads contained adapters or uncalled bases, had a mean Phred below 15, or lacked an exact constant-primer or identifier match. High-quality paired reads were merged with COPE v1.2.5, and unique nucleotide sequences were defined as clonotypes. MiTCR v1.1 was used to align clonotypes to the IMGT TRBV, TRBD and TRBJ reference segments. The analysis was restricted to V-J combinations with a frequency above 0.0001, which together covered 99% to 99.2% of the repertoires. A TCS score was defined as the ratio between F50 (clonal expansion) and ExV (chaos), using BLOSUM62-based TCRdist between CDR3 peptides within each V-J. Welch's t-statistics and random forest reduced 450 to 600 V-J features to about 13, which were used in a naive Bayes classifier (R e1071). Sample size was not statistically predetermined, and blinding of investigators to group allocation was not performed. The paper describes TCR Vbeta CDR3 sequencing of roughly 130 peripheral blood samples, made up of approximately 40 ophthalmopathy patients, approximately 76 hyperthyroidism patients and 17 progressor patients.

This specimen consisted of peripheral blood mononuclear cells (PBMCs), obtained at new diagnosis, from a patient treated with antithyroid drugs. The TCR was taken from a woman in her twenties or thirties with Graves disease. Donor details come from another sample of the same person, matched by shared clones. The V and J genes are TRBV2 and TRBJ2-7, with the D gene not confidently named. The DNA sequence is given as TGTGCCAGCAGTGCCGCTCAGCCCTACTCCTACGAGCAGTACTTC. The translation is CASSAAQPYSYEQYF. The full variable domain, with segments outside the CDR3 supplied by the reference TRBV2 and TRBJ2-7 proteins, appears as EPEVTQTPSHQVTQMGQEVILRCVPISNHLYFYWYRQILGQKVEFLVSFYNNEISEKSEIFDDQFSVERPDGSNFTLKIRSTKLEDSAMYFCASSAAQPYSYEQYFGPGTRLTVT.